This T cell receptor (beta chain) was recorded in a study of regulatory T cells in long-lasting Graves disease. Findings of the study overall: Comparison showed that persistent patients shared more public clonotypes (about 2,700) than new patients (966).

Regarding time point: newly diagnosed GD, antithyroid drugs for less than 3 months. RNA extracted from PBMCs served as the sequencing template. This clonotype has ten or more counts. The target antigen is unknown. In building TCR beta libraries, iRepertoire HTBI primers were used together with Arm-PCR of CDR3 regions. MiXCR was run by TCRdb on the multiplex PCR reads, yielding one entry per CDR3 protein. The sample holds over 450,000 distinct CDR3 sequences, around 13% seen once. These data were also reused for a study on T cells in Graves' hyperthyroidism and ophthalmopathy.

The sequenced sample was peripheral blood mononuclear cells (PBMCs), obtained at new diagnosis, from a patient treated with antithyroid drugs. The clonotype originates from a woman between 25 and 40 years old with Graves disease.

In DNA form, the CDR3 reads TGTGCCAGCAGCGGTGATGCGTATGGCTACACCTTC. Protein: CASSGDAYGYTF. The V call is TRBV11-1, the J call TRBJ1-2; D unresolved. Germline CDR1 reads SGHAT; CDR2 reads FQDESV (reference sequence). The CDR3 totals 12 residues. V lost 5 bases to trimming and J lost 5 bases, with 9 bases between them.